Given below is one T cell receptor (beta chain) in context. This PCR relied on a set of 60 Vbeta primers and 13 Jbeta primers. Repertoires were generated with immunoSEQ multiplex PCR, while TCRdb's copy carries only in-frame clones and drops some. The sample lists about 120,000 clones, approximately 84% occurring once. The sample comes from a study of cytomegalovirus exposure and HLA in healthy donors. V was cut by 4 bases and J by 7 bases, with 20 bases left in between. Germline assignment: CDR1 SGHRS and CDR2 YFSETQ. The CDR3 consists of 15 residues. V and J are TRBV5-1 and TRBJ1-1; TRBD1 might be the D (6 bases). The receptor was derived from a man aged 45-65 years in good health and CMV-seronegative. The sample taken for sequencing was PBMCs. CDR3 protein: CASSGTNTGNGEAFF. The CDR3 DNA is TGCGCCAGCAGCGGGACTAATACAGGGAACGGTGAAGCTTTCTTT.